Sequencing of this T cell receptor beta chain was carried out in a study of T cell repertoires in cytomegalovirus infection. TCRdb re-analysed the reads in MiXCR, keeping a single row per CDR3 protein. Of approximately 550,000 distinct CDR3 sequences in the sample, about 15% were seen once. The V and J ends lost 1 base and 1 base respectively, with 7 bases between them. The germline V gene has CDR1 LNHDA and CDR2 SQIVND (reference sequence). The CDR3 is made up of 14 amino acids. J is TRBJ1-1 and V is TRBV19, with D unresolved. This receptor was identified in a human donor in good health (CMV status not recorded). Some clones in this sample may be carry-over from other donors' samples. Sequences were obtained from CD8+ T cells from PBMCs. The chain's CDR3 is CASSIGSGNTEAFF. In DNA form, the CDR3 reads TGTGCCAGTAGTATAGGCTCAGGGAACACTGAAGCTTTCTTT.